This TCR beta chain stems from a study of CD8 T cells in ankylosing spondylitis. Whole-study results and caveats: Earlier literature documents some of the motif variants in reactive arthritis synovial fluid and blood. Matched ankylosing spondylitis synovial fluid reportedly contained a significantly enriched population of disease-linked clones.

In its sample, this clonotype was seen many times. The antigen remains undetermined. Trimming took 4 bases from V and 5 from J; bases not matched to a gene: 8. The germline V gene has CDR1 MNHEY and CDR2 SVGAGI. The CDR3 spans 15 residues. A single record per CDR3 protein comes from TCRdb applying MiXCR to the 5' RACE reads. The repertoire holds 300,000 to 400,000 distinct CDR3 sequences, around 10% seen once, with around 10% in the top ten. The chain couples TRBV6-5 to TRBJ2-5; 9 positions agree with TRBD1. The sequenced sample was blood, either unsorted or a sorted T cell fraction (not recorded which). This clonotype originated in a female donor with ankylosing spondylitis or in good health (not recorded which). As DNA, the CDR3 is TGTGCCAGCAGTTCCTGGACAGGGGCCGTGGAGACCCAGTACTTC. Translated, it gives CASSSWTGAVETQYF.